The 10 T cell receptor beta chains reported below all come from one sample, sequenced in a study of technical replicates of blood from a handful of donors. The protocol was immunoSEQ multiplex PCR, while the TCRdb copy is restricted to in-frame clones and leaves out a portion. Of some 74,000 clones in the sample, 95% to 97% were seen once. Material: T cells isolated from PBMCs. The receptors come from a human donor in good health.

The rearrangement uses TRBV27 and TRBJ2-7, with 9 bases aligning to TRBD1. This CDR3 spans 13 amino acids. With V trimmed by 8 bases and J by 5 bases, 7 bases remained unmatched. In germline, CDR1 is MNHEY, CDR2 SMNVEV (reference sequence). Here the CDR3 reads CASGWGQGNEQYF. In DNA form, the CDR3 reads TGTGCCAGCGGATGGGGACAGGGCAACGAGCAGTACTTC.

The DNA of the CDR3 is TGCGCCAGCAGTGAGTCGCGTCAGGGGGATGAAAAACTGTTTTTT. Its protein is CASSESRQGDEKLFF. This rearrangement joins TRBV10-2 to TRBJ1-4; 7 bases are shared with TRBD1. This CDR3 has 15 residues. V shed 0 bases, J shed 6 bases, and the junction held 4 bases outside the gene matches. The germline V gene encodes CDR1 WSHSY and CDR2 SAAADI.

J is TRBJ2-3 and V is TRBV6-6, with no clear D. This CDR3 spans 14 amino acids. With 6 bases removed from V and 2 bases from J, the gap between germline ends came to 12 bases. Germline V gives CDR1 MNHNY, CDR2 SVGAGI (reference sequence). For the CDR3, the DNA is TGTGCCAGCAGCCACGGTTCCAACACAGATACGCAGTATTTT. It translates to CASSHGSNTDTQYF.

V and J are TRBV30 and TRBJ2-7; TRBD2 agrees at 9 bases. Trimming cost V 0 bases and J 3 bases; bases outside gene matches: 9. The CDR3 has 16 residues. Germline-derived CDR1 and CDR2 are GTSNPN and SVGIG (reference sequence). The CDR3 DNA reads TGTGCCTGGAGTGTAGGAGAGACTAGCGGAAACTACGAGCAGTACTTC. This codes for CAWSVGETSGNYEQYF.

This chain uses TRBV27 with TRBJ2-1, with TRBD1 matching 8 bases. Germline lookup yields CDR1 MNHEY and CDR2 SMNVEV (reference sequence). The CDR3 length is 15 residues. V dropped 7 bases and J dropped 3; count of bases not matched to a gene: 8. CDR3 DNA: TGTGCCAGCACCGGAGGACAGGGAGACTACAATGAGCAGTTCTTC. The encoded protein is CASTGGQGDYNEQFF.

The CDR3 here is CASSIDPGLYSREQFF. In DNA form, the CDR3 reads TGTGCCAGTAGTATAGACCCGGGACTGTATTCCCGTGAGCAGTTCTTC. The chain links TRBV19 to TRBJ2-1; TRBD2 is a possible D gene (6 bases). The length of the CDR3 is 16 residues. Germline V gene data show CDR1 as LNHDA and CDR2 as SQIVND (reference sequence). With 0 bases removed from V and 9 bases from J, the gap between germline ends came to 18 bases. Based on the CDR3 plus reference TRBV19 and TRBJ2-1, the full variable domain is DGGITQSPKYLFRKEGQNVTLSCEQNLNHDAMYWYRQDPGQGLRLIYYSQIVNDFQKGDIAEGYSVSREKKESFPLTVTSAQKNPTAFYLCASSIDPGLYSREQFFGPGTRLTVL.

The rearrangement uses TRBV19 and TRBJ2-7; TRBD1 aligns across 11 bases. From germline, CDR1 is LNHDA and CDR2 SQIVND (reference sequence). V trimming: 5 bases; J trimming: 4 bases; junction bases outside the gene matches: 4. The length of the CDR3 is 14 residues. CDR3 sequence (DNA): TGTGCCAGTAGTCGGGGACAGGGGGTTTACGAGCAGTACTTC. It is translated as CASSRGQGVYEQYF.

The chain has TRBV28 and TRBJ2-7; 11 bases match TRBD1. The ends lost 4 bases at V and 5 bases at J; junction bases unmatched: 4. This CDR3 is 14 amino acids long. CDR1 is MDHEN, CDR2 SYDVKM, per germline. CDR3 DNA: TGTGCCAGCAGTTCCCGGACAGGGGGCGACGAGCAGTACTTC. Its protein product is CASSSRTGGDEQYF.

The chain links TRBV6-6 to TRBJ2-7, with 13 bases identical to TRBD2. Germline V gene data show CDR1 as MNHNY and CDR2 as SVGAGI (reference sequence). The length of the CDR3 is 15 residues. Germline trimming cut 2 bases from V and 5 bases from J; bases unmatched to any gene: 3. Written as DNA, the CDR3 is TGTGCCAGCAGTTACGCAACTAGCGGGAGGGACGAGCAGTACTTC. Translating gives CASSYATSGRDEQYF.

The V and J genes are TRBV9 and TRBJ2-3; 8 bases match TRBD2. Germline-derived CDR1 and CDR2 are SGDLS and YYNGEE. V was pared by 4 bases and J by 1 base, with 5 bases of the junction left unmatched. The CDR3 loop spans 15 amino acids. DNA for the CDR3: TGTGCCAGCAGCCGCGGGGGGAGTGGCACAGATACGCAGTATTTT. It specifies CASSRGGSGTDTQYF.